The present entry profiles one T cell receptor beta chain with its context. Its antigen target is currently unknown. No clone much larger than this one lies a single base away; base qualities are absent. V is pared back by 0 bases and J by 2 bases, with 18 bases lying between the germline termini. From cysteine to phenylalanine, the CDR3 is 18 amino acids long. Just the 54-base CDR3 DNA is kept, in frame starting at base 1. The germline V gene provides CDR1 LGHNA and CDR2 YSLEER. The data belong to a study of OX40 agonist ivuxolimab in advanced cancers. For context, the study as a whole: Ivuxolimab, which targeted the costimulatory receptor OX40 (CD134), was an agonistic, fully human IgG2 monoclonal antibody. The dose-escalation cohort was roughly 80% male with a mean age of approximately 60 years, ranging from 23 to 79. Partial responses occurred in three dose-escalation patients: two with cutaneous melanoma and one with hepatocellular carcinoma. Patients were allowed to have had prior anti-PD-1, anti-PD-L1 or anti-CTLA-4 therapy, and around 40% of the dose-escalation patients had previously received checkpoint inhibitors. The paper covers the monotherapy dose-escalation part of the phase I ivuxolimab trial, which included N = 52 patients. The point of sequencing TCRbeta in the periphery was to test whether ivuxolimab changed TCR sequence diversity and drove clonal T-cell expansion. Of the approximately 54 dose-escalation patients, hepatocellular carcinoma was present in around 20, melanoma in approximately 15, renal cell carcinoma in 9 and head and neck cancer in 9. Intravenous ivuxolimab was administered to patients every 2 weeks at six dose levels: 0.01, 0.1, 0.3, 1.5, 3 and 10 mg/kg.

Genomic DNA was extracted from sorted cells for sequencing of the TCRbeta CDR3 region. The immunoSEQ Assay was used to sequence the TCRbeta CDR3 regions. Drawn from immuneACCESS, this table holds only the in-frame rearrangements with V and J called that TCRdb kept. Clones are partly lost; checked studies trace under half to an unresolved V gene and leave the rest unexplained. A total of some 23,000 clones appear in this sample, around 84% of them only once. Of the sample, over 11% falls within the top ten clones. The trial excluded patients who had a history of autoimmune disease or who were on systemic immunosuppression. Peripheral blood for TCR sequencing was collected from all dose cohorts at baseline, on cycle 4 day 1, and on cycle 7 day 1. Samples were obtained from an open-label, multicenter, first-in-human phase I dose-escalation trial of ivuxolimab. Adults with locally advanced or metastatic head and neck squamous cell, hepatocellular, melanoma or renal cell carcinoma were enrolled in the trial. Before TCR sequencing, CD4+ T cells and CD8+ T cells from peripheral blood were sorted into separate populations.

On the study overall, not on this receptor specifically: After ivuxolimab, more expanded clones were found on average in CD8+ T cells than in CD4+ T cells. Clonal expansion of both CD4+ and CD8+ blood T cells was observed from baseline to week 6 at doses 0.1 to 3.0 mg/kg. Low levels of normalized T-cell clonal expansion were also seen in some patients who did not respond. In partial responders in the 0.1-3.0 mg/kg groups, normalized peripheral clonal expansion was found to be among the lowest, especially among CD8+ T cells. The antigen specificity of the clonally expanded peripheral T cells was not determined.

Recombination joined TRBV4-3 with TRBJ2-3; no D segment can be confidently identified. The TCR comes from an adult with an advanced solid tumor such as melanoma, head and neck, liver or kidney cancer. The sample here was CD4+ or CD8+ T cells sorted from blood, taken in a trial of the OX40 agonist ivuxolimab. The CDR3 here reads CASSQDLFRSLITDTQYF. The DNA sequence follows: TGCGCCAGCAGCCAAGATCTTTTTCGGTCACTAATCACAGATACGCAGTATTTT.